Listed below are T cell receptor beta chains from one sample, sequenced in a study of blood T cells in healthy people across ages. Each CDR3 protein gets one entry after TCRdb re-called the 5' RACE reads with MiXCR. The data show more than 1.4 million distinct CDR3 sequences, roughly 45% seen once. The sample was blood. The receptors stem from a woman between 18 and 29 years old in good health. Each CDR3 is given with its conserved first and last residue. The order of the fields is V gene, J gene, clone size, CDR3 length, D gene, CDR3 protein, CDR3 DNA. A D gene is named only where the DNA matches it firmly. A row's size may be missing; if present it is once, few, many or a size class.

>TRBV20-1|TRBJ2-3|.|15|.
CSAAQGVSTTDTQYF
TGCAGTGCTGCCCAAGGGGTCTCCACCACAGATACGCAGTATTTT
>TRBV29-1|TRBJ1-2|.|14|TRBD1
CSVDSLTGEGGYTF
TGCAGCGTTGATTCACTCACAGGGGAGGGTGGCTACACCTTC
>TRBV20-1|TRBJ2-7|.|13|.
CSASSTESYEQYF
TGCAGTGCTAGTTCGACGGAATCCTACGAGCAGTACTTC
>TRBV20-1|TRBJ1-2|.|14|.
CSATIPSGDYGYTF
TGCAGTGCTACCATCCCCAGTGGGGACTATGGCTACACCTTC
>TRBV18|TRBJ2-2|.|17|.
CASSRGRVATNTGELFF
TGTGCCAGCTCACGAGGCAGGGTTGCCACGAACACCGGGGAGCTGTTTTTT
>TRBV30|TRBJ1-4|.|12|.
CAWGRGREKLFF
TGTGCCTGGGGCAGGGGAAGGGAAAAACTGTTTTTT
>TRBV28|TRBJ2-1|few|15|TRBD2
CASSPGGLAKGEQFF
TGTGCCAGCAGTCCGGGGGGACTAGCGAAGGGTGAGCAGTTCTTC
>TRBV20-1|TRBJ2-1|.|13|.
CSACESAYNEQFF
TGCAGTGCTTGTGAGTCCGCCTACAATGAGCAGTTCTTC
>TRBV10-3|TRBJ2-7|few|14|TRBD2
CAIRGTSGKDEQYF
TGTGCCATCAGGGGGACTAGCGGGAAAGACGAGCAGTACTTC
>TRBV21-1|TRBJ2-7|few|20|.
CASSWGRGEFATIKSYEQYF
TGTGCCAGCAGCTGGGGGAGGGGCGAATTCGCGACGATAAAGTCCTACGAGCAGTACTTC
>TRBV9|TRBJ2-7|.|13|.
CASSLDRWDEQYF
TGTGCCAGCAGTCTTGACAGGTGGGACGAGCAGTACTTC
>TRBV5-1|TRBJ2-1|.|17|TRBD2
CASSLGQRERAYNEQFF
TGCGCCAGCAGCTTGGGGCAGCGGGAGCGCGCCTACAATGAGCAGTTCTTC
>TRBV6-1|TRBJ1-2|few|14|TRBD1
CASAKGQGNYGYTF
TGTGCCAGCGCTAAGGGACAGGGAAACTATGGCTACACCTTC
>TRBV9|TRBJ1-2|.|15|.
CASSVRGGSDYGYTF
TGTGCCAGCAGCGTAAGGGGGGGTTCTGACTATGGCTACACCTTC
>TRBV7-6|TRBJ2-3|.|16|TRBD2
CASSSFLAGGPDTQYF
TGTGCCAGCAGCTCCTTTCTAGCGGGGGGGCCAGATACGCAGTATTTT
>TRBV29-1|TRBJ1-2|.|11|.
CSVEKVGGYTF
TGCAGCGTTGAAAAAGTGGGCGGCTACACCTTC
>TRBV10-2|TRBJ2-1|.|13|.
CASSESAYNEQFF
TGCGCCAGCAGTGAGTCGGCCTACAATGAGCAGTTCTTC
>TRBV6-2/TRBV6-3|TRBJ2-7|few|14|.
CASSFQGSFYEQYF
TGTGCCAGCAGTTTTCAGGGGAGTTTCTACGAGCAGTACTTC
>TRBV5-1|TRBJ1-2|few|15|.
CASSPEPADVWGYTF
TGCGCCAGCAGCCCCGAACCCGCAGATGTTTGGGGCTACACCTTC
>TRBV12-3/TRBV12-4|TRBJ2-4|.|15|TRBD1
CASRATGGAKNIQYF
TGTGCCAGCAGAGCTACAGGGGGGGCCAAAAACATTCAGTACTTC
>TRBV24-1|TRBJ1-5|.|18|.
CATSDFEGDNDSNQPQHF
TGTGCCACCAGTGATTTCGAAGGAGACAACGATAGCAATCAGCCCCAGCATTTT
>TRBV2|TRBJ1-5|few|16|.
CASGPASTFSNQPQHF
TGTGCCAGCGGGCCCGCCAGTACCTTTAGCAATCAGCCCCAGCATTTT
>TRBV6-1|TRBJ2-5|.|13|TRBD1
CASSEFRDREQYF
TGTGCCAGCAGTGAATTTAGGGACAGGGAGCAGTACTTC
>TRBV29-1|TRBJ1-3|few|10|.
CRARGNTIYF
TGCCGCGCGAGGGGAAACACCATATATTTT
>TRBV9|TRBJ2-1|.|14|.
CASSGGSGINEQFF
TGTGCCAGCAGCGGGGGTAGCGGAATCAATGAGCAGTTCTTC
>TRBV3-1|TRBJ2-7|many|11|.
CASSDVYEQYF
TGTGCCAGCAGTGATGTCTACGAGCAGTACTTC
>TRBV12-3/TRBV12-4|TRBJ1-3|.|15|.
CASSFTRGSGNTIYF
TGTGCCAGCAGTTTCACCAGGGGCTCTGGAAACACCATATATTTT
>TRBV29-1|TRBJ2-1|few|14|TRBD1
CSVEFYRGRDEQFF
TGCAGCGTTGAATTTTACAGGGGCAGGGATGAGCAGTTCTTC
>TRBV7-2|TRBJ2-3|few|17|.
CASIRYLFGRSTDTQYF
TGTGCCAGCATCCGCTATTTATTTGGGCGGAGCACAGATACGCAGTATTTT
>TRBV2|TRBJ1-1|.|15|TRBD1
CASSRQGADNTEAFF
TGTGCCAGCTCTCGGCAGGGGGCCGATAACACTGAAGCTTTCTTT
>TRBV5-6|TRBJ2-5|.|14|.
CASSQIGGEETQYF
TGTGCCAGCAGTCAGATTGGAGGGGAAGAGACCCAGTACTTC
>TRBV10-3|TRBJ1-1|many|13|.
CAISDRVNTEAFF
TGTGCCATCAGTGACAGGGTAAACACTGAAGCTTTCTTT
>TRBV5-1|TRBJ1-2|.|14|TRBD1
CASSLGDREYGYTF
TGCGCCAGCAGCTTGGGGGACAGGGAGTATGGCTACACCTTC
>TRBV28|TRBJ1-2|.|12|TRBD1
CASGTADYGYTF
TGTGCCAGCGGGACAGCTGACTATGGCTACACCTTC
>TRBV5-1|TRBJ2-5|few|17|.
CASSLGFFGTAQETQYF
TGCGCCAGCAGCTTGGGATTTTTTGGAACGGCCCAAGAGACCCAGTACTTC
>TRBV10-1|TRBJ2-1|few|16|TRBD2
CASSEFTRDYYNEQFF
TGCGCCAGCAGTGAGTTCACCCGGGACTACTACAATGAGCAGTTCTTC
>TRBV7-2|TRBJ1-2|.|13|.
CASSAQGSSGYTF
TGTGCCAGCAGTGCACAGGGATCGAGTGGCTACACCTTC
>TRBV4-2|TRBJ1-1|few|12|.
CASSHPGAEAFF
TGTGCCAGCAGCCATCCGGGGGCTGAAGCTTTCTTT
>TRBV7-2|TRBJ2-3|many|15|.
CASSLIGVPGDTQYF
TGTGCCAGCAGCTTAATTGGGGTCCCGGGAGATACGCAGTATTTT
>TRBV7-2|TRBJ2-1|.|16|.
CASSLAIGTPQETQFF
TGTGCCAGCAGCTTAGCCATCGGGACACCACAAGAGACCCAGTTCTTC
>TRBV6-6|TRBJ2-7|.|16|.
CASSYFVAAPSNEQYF
TGTGCCAGCAGTTATTTTGTAGCGGCCCCCTCCAATGAGCAGTACTTC
>TRBV3-1|TRBJ2-5|.|16|.
CASSPRDLMAQETQYF
TGTGCCAGCAGCCCCCGGGACTTAATGGCGCAAGAGACCCAGTACTTC
>TRBV20-1|TRBJ2-7|few|14|.
CSARGWETTYEQYF
TGCAGTGCCCGCGGATGGGAAACTACCTACGAGCAGTACTTC
>TRBV13|TRBJ2-3|.|13|.
CASSLKQTDTQYF
TGTGCCAGCAGCTTAAAGCAAACAGATACGCAGTATTTT
>TRBV12-3/TRBV12-4|TRBJ2-5|few|14|.
CASSLGTFGETQYF
TGTGCCAGCAGTTTAGGGACTTTCGGGGAGACCCAGTACTTC
>TRBV12-3/TRBV12-4|TRBJ2-1|few|17|TRBD2
CASSPDLLAGEYNEQFF
TGTGCCAGCAGTCCTGATTTACTAGCGGGGGAGTACAATGAGCAGTTCTTC
>TRBV6-5|TRBJ2-1|.|13|.
CASRRDFANEQFF
TGTGCCAGCAGGCGGGACTTCGCCAATGAGCAGTTCTTC
>TRBV11-2|TRBJ1-1|.|15|TRBD1
CASSRATQGAGEAFF
TGTGCCAGCAGTCGCGCGACCCAGGGGGCGGGTGAAGCTTTCTTT
>TRBV2|TRBJ2-7|.|14|.
CASKSKGHSYEQYF
TGTGCCAGCAAGAGCAAGGGCCACTCCTACGAGCAGTACTTC
>TRBV12-3/TRBV12-4|TRBJ2-3|.|17|TRBD2
CASSFETGTSGANTQYF
TGTGCCAGCAGTTTCGAAACCGGGACTAGCGGGGCCAATACGCAGTATTTT
>TRBV28|TRBJ2-7|.|15|.
CASSFDPKSSYEQYF
TGTGCCAGCAGTTTTGACCCCAAGAGCTCCTACGAGCAGTACTTC
>TRBV2|TRBJ1-2|few|12|.
CATRADDYGYTF
TGTGCCACCAGGGCAGATGACTATGGCTACACCTTC
>TRBV20-1|TRBJ1-5|many|12|.
CSARWPGQPQHF
TGCAGTGCCCGCTGGCCCGGTCAGCCCCAGCATTTT
>TRBV7-2|TRBJ2-1|few|15|TRBD1
CASSDRQGTYNEQFF
TGTGCCAGCAGCGATAGACAGGGGACCTACAATGAGCAGTTCTTC
>TRBV6-1|TRBJ2-1|few|16|TRBD2
CASSDGAGLAVYEQFF
TGTGCCAGCAGTGATGGAGCGGGACTAGCGGTATATGAGCAGTTCTTC